A selection of T cell receptor beta chains follows, all from one sample in a study of CD8 T cells in Susac syndrome. TCRdb itself ran the immunoSEQ multiplex PCR reads through MiXCR, one entry per CDR3 protein. The sample holds approximately 150,000 distinct CDR3 sequences, 85% to 95% seen once. The source material was CD4+ T cells from PBMCs. These receptors were collected from a human donor with multiple sclerosis. CDR3s include the opening cysteine and the closing phenylalanine or tryptophan.

v_call	j_call	cdr3_aa
TRBV11-2	TRBJ2-5	CASSSRTSGGRETQYF
TRBV4-1	TRBJ1-5	CASSQGGQGPLNQPQHF
TRBV3-1	TRBJ2-5	CASSQDIRLAGGKETQYF
TRBV5-4	TRBJ2-7	CASSIGQYSYEQYF
TRBV29-1	TRBJ2-1	CSVERLGVGTYNEQFF
TRBV13	TRBJ1-5	CASSTRPDGHQPQHF
TRBV12-3/TRBV12-4	TRBJ1-5	CASSFSPRSNQPQHF
TRBV27	TRBJ2-7	CASGLGQLYF
TRBV7-9	TRBJ2-7	CASSYQGEQYF
TRBV7-9	TRBJ2-7	CASSPGDGSSYEQYF
TRBV25-1	TRBJ2-7	CASSGRTGHEQYF
TRBV27	TRBJ2-7	CASSEDRGRKQYF
TRBV9	TRBJ2-7	CASSLNTDSYEQYF
TRBV7-9	TRBJ2-1	CASSGGLYNEQFF
TRBV24-1	TRBJ2-1	CATSDVGNEQFF
TRBV3-1	TRBJ2-5	CASSQDSWASGGTKETQYF
TRBV5-6	TRBJ2-1	CASSLGQGSIFYNEQFF
TRBV27	TRBJ2-3	CASSLYGPTDTQYF
TRBV27	TRBJ2-1	CASSPPRPSEQFF
TRBV2	TRBJ1-2	CASSEITASNYGYTF
TRBV6-6	TRBJ2-1	CASSYSRGGRNEQFF
TRBV9	TRBJ2-7	CASSDEAGVGVYEQYF
TRBV9	TRBJ1-1	CASSARLGNTEAFF
TRBV7-2	TRBJ2-7	CAGSEVAGQYEQYF
TRBV9	TRBJ2-7	CASSVFDGTASPYEQYF
TRBV3-1	TRBJ2-1	CASSPGTSRLGEQFF
TRBV7-8	TRBJ2-5	CASSPRQGGRQETQYF
TRBV2	TRBJ2-3	CASSPQRWDTQYF
TRBV28	TRBJ1-1	CASTGQGWNTEAFF
TRBV5-1	TRBJ1-2	CASSLSGGGHGYTF
TRBV29-1	TRBJ2-2	CSVGTRFTGELFF
TRBV28	TRBJ1-2	CASSPGQFYGYTF
TRBV7-9	TRBJ2-5	CASSREDRVDQETQYF
TRBV6-1	TRBJ1-5	CASNIYFGTDSNQPQHF
TRBV9	TRBJ1-2	CASSAGDRAYGYTF
TRBV20-1	TRBJ2-5	CSARRGLQETQYF
TRBV24-1	TRBJ2-3	CATSDSGRRGTDTQYF
TRBV6-4	TRBJ2-3	CASNRDRLSADTQYF
TRBV18	TRBJ1-1	CASSPKGVANTEAFF
TRBV29-1	TRBJ2-1	CSVEEREGSYNEQFF
TRBV30	TRBJ1-1	CAWNRDRRTANTEAFF
TRBV6-5	TRBJ1-2	CASSLTRTNYGYTF
TRBV28	TRBJ2-1	CASSGTRVNEQFF
TRBV4-1	TRBJ2-7	CASSHAGTDEQYF
TRBV3-1	TRBJ2-7	CASTADAGYEQYF
TRBV6-5	TRBJ1-2	CASSRTTGFGYTF
TRBV6-1	TRBJ1-5	CATSPRDRPNQPQHF
TRBV3-1	TRBJ2-7	CASSQGLAEQYF
TRBV5-1	TRBJ2-7	CASSLTASYEQYF
TRBV28	TRBJ2-7	CASRLDRVDPKSYEQYF
TRBV29-1	TRBJ2-3	CSVEYGDRSTDTQYF
TRBV2	TRBJ2-7	CASSGERGVEQYF
TRBV12-3/TRBV12-4	TRBJ2-7	CASSFSPAREQYF